This T cell receptor (beta chain) was captured by sequencing in a study of human T cells and chemical hapten exposure. The library tagged individual cDNA molecules with unique molecular identifiers. Original data processing: A per-sample median of roughly 100,000 TCRs was observed, with a range of about 20,000 to 700,000. TCRdb ran MiXCR on the RACE reads and lists one entry per CDR3 protein. The V and J calls and clone size come from TCRdb's table, not from the authors' own analysis. The data hold about 180,000 distinct CDR3 sequences, with 30% observed a single time. The sample's time point: pre-sensitization, week 0. Treatment here: therapeutic diphenylcyclopropenone sensitization with weekly scalp DPC. Total RNA was extracted from unfractionated whole blood. The clonotype comes from a woman between 25 and 40 years old with alopecia areata. Some clones in this sample may be carry-over from other donors' samples. The sequences come from whole blood, collected in connection with sensitization to the hapten diphenylcyclopropenone (DPC).

This CDR3 is CSARPDLLGELFF. The CDR3 nucleotides are TGCAGTGCTAGACCTGATCTATTGGGGGAGCTGTTTTTT. The V and J genes are TRBV20-1 and TRBJ2-2; D unclear. This CDR3 comprises 13 residues. Trimming left V 2 bases short and J 8 bases short, with 12 bases between. Germline assignment: CDR1 DFQATT and CDR2 SNEGSKA (reference sequence).